The 27 T cell receptor beta chains given below trace back to one sample, sequenced in a study of regulatory T cells in long-lasting Graves disease. Arm-PCR of CDR3 regions with iRepertoire HTBI primers generated TCR beta libraries. MiXCR, run by TCRdb on the multiplex PCR reads, gives a single entry per CDR3 protein. The table records roughly 500,000 distinct CDR3 sequences, roughly 13% of them present only once. Regarding time point: newly diagnosed GD, antithyroid drugs for less than 3 months. RNA extracted from PBMCs served as the sequencing template. The same data also went into a second study, on T cells in Graves' hyperthyroidism and ophthalmopathy.

The source was peripheral blood mononuclear cells (PBMCs), collected at new diagnosis, from a patient treated with antithyroid drugs. Receptors originate from a man aged 30 to 45 with Graves disease.

This clonotype came up a few times. The conserved phenylalanine or tryptophan is not found at the CDR3 terminus, so this likely reflects a read error. This rearrangement joins TRBV20-1 to TRBJ2-7; no clear D gene. Trimming cost V 6 bases and J 2 bases, with 14 bases left between them. CDR1 is DFQATT, CDR2 SNEGSKA, per germline (reference sequence). This CDR3 is built from 13 residues. The CDR3 DNA follows: TGCAGTGCCACAGTGCCTGGTCCCTACGAGCAGTACCTC. It yields the protein CSATVPGPYEQYL.

Remarks on this clonotype: This may arise from a read error, as a much more abundant clone is one base away. The rearrangement uses TRBV20-1 and TRBJ2-7; D not certain. This CDR3 has 12 amino acids. V gave up 3 bases and J gave up 0 bases, with 6 bases separating them. Germline CDR1 reads DFQATT; CDR2 reads SNEGSKA (reference sequence). The chain's CDR3 is CSARVDSYEQYF. The DNA for the CDR3 is TGCAGTGCTAGGGTGGACTCCTACGAGCAGTACTTC.

V is TRBV20-1 and J is TRBJ2-1, with D hard to call. Germline CDR1 is DFQATT and CDR2 is SNEGSKA (reference sequence). The ends were cut back, 3 bases at V and 7 bases at J, with 7 bases in the middle. The CDR3 loop spans 11 amino acids. DNA for the CDR3: TGCAGTGCTAGCCCCGGTAATGAGCAGTTCTTC. Translated, it gives CSASPGNEQFF.

This clonotype has at least ten counts. The rearrangement links TRBV3-1 to TRBJ1-3; D unresolved. This CDR3 is built from 14 residues. CDR1 is LGHDT, CDR2 YNNKEL, per germline (reference sequence). V was trimmed by 4 bases and J by 0 bases, leaving 7 bases between them. The CDR3: CASSPLSSGNTIYF. CDR3 sequence (DNA): TGTGCCAGCAGCCCCCTTAGCTCTGGAAACACCATATATTTT.

The chain recombines TRBV19 with TRBJ1-2; D uncertain. The CDR3 runs 13 residues. Germline V gene lookup returns CDR1 LNHDA and CDR2 SQIVND (reference sequence). V lost 4 bases, J lost 3 bases, and 9 bases lay in between. The CDR3 coding sequence is TGTGCCAGTAGTAGGAGGCAGGACTATGGCTACACCTTC. Amino acid sequence: CASSRRQDYGYTF.

This clonotype appeared a single time. The chain carries TRBV6-2 or TRBV6-3 and TRBJ1-1; the D is unclear. There are 15 residues in the CDR3. V shed 2 bases and J shed 1 base, with 11 bases lying between them. From germline, CDR1 is MNHEY and CDR2 SVGEGT. The CDR3 loop reads CASSYGGSQNTEAFF. The CDR3 DNA is TGTGCCAGCAGTTACGGAGGGTCTCAGAACACTGAAGCTTTCTTT.

The rearrangement uses TRBV19 and TRBJ2-1; 9 bases match TRBD2. The CDR3 sequence is 15 residues long. CDR1 is LNHDA and CDR2 is SQIVND in the germline V gene (reference sequence). The J segment lost 8 bases and the V segment lost 3 bases, leaving 8 bases of the junction unmatched. The CDR3 sequence: CASSIWREGLDEQFF. DNA for the CDR3: TGTGCCAGTAGTATCTGGCGGGAGGGCCTTGATGAGCAGTTCTTC.

This clonotype was seen repeatedly, ten times or more. V usage is TRBV5-1 and J usage is TRBJ2-5, with TRBD2 matching over 8 bases. Unmatched junction bases numbered 7, after V lost 4 bases and J lost 5 bases. In germline, CDR1 is SGHRS, CDR2 YFSETQ. The CDR3 length is 14 residues. As DNA, the CDR3 is TGCGCCAGCAGCGGAGCGGGAGTAGGCGAGACCCAGTACTTC. Amino acids: CASSGAGVGETQYF.

This clonotype was observed a few times. The genes are TRBV10-3 and TRBJ2-5; 9 bases fit TRBD2. Per the germline V gene, CDR1 is ENHRY and CDR2 is SYGVKD. This CDR3 spans 15 amino acids. J gave up 1 base and V 10 bases, and 10 bases lay outside the gene matches. CDR3 loop: CATNGGRGGQETQYF. CDR3 nucleotides: TGTGCCACCAATGGCGGGAGGGGGGGCCAAGAGACCCAGTACTTC.

This chain uses TRBV12-3 or TRBV12-4 with TRBJ2-7; 11 nucleotides agree with TRBD1. Losses at the gene ends were 3 bases for V and 7 bases for J; bases not matched to a gene: 8. There are 15 residues in the CDR3. The DNA for the CDR3 is TGTGCCAGCAGTTTTCTAGGGACAGGGGGTGGAGAGCAGTACTTC. Its translation: CASSFLGTGGGEQYF.

As DNA, the CDR3 is TGTGCCAGCAGTCCCTCTAGCAGAGGGGACGAGCAGTACTTC. It specifies CASSPSSRGDEQYF. V and J are TRBV2 and TRBJ2-7; D is perhaps TRBD1 or TRBD2 (5 bases each). Between the trimmed V and J ends, which lost 5 bases and 5 bases, there was a span of 16 bases. Germline-derived CDR1 and CDR2 are SNHLY and FYNNEI. The CDR3 extends over 14 amino acids.

The V call is TRBV5-1, the J call TRBJ1-6; the D gene is possibly TRBD1 (6 bases). V shed 2 bases and J shed 10 bases, with 19 bases lying between them. There are 16 residues in the CDR3. Per germline, CDR1 SGHRS and CDR2 YFSETQ. The CDR3 loop reads CASSFWSTGAWSPLHF. The CDR3 DNA is TGCGCCAGCAGCTTTTGGTCAACGGGGGCTTGGTCACCCCTCCACTTT.

This clonotype was counted ten times or more. The chain joins TRBV6-1 to TRBJ2-2, with D possibly TRBD2 on 5 matching bases. The CDR3 sequence is 14 residues long. Trimming stripped 3 bases from V and 8 bases from J, with 13 bases between. Germline V lookup: CDR1 MNHNS, CDR2 SASEGT. The CDR3 is CASSETIVAGELFF. The CDR3 DNA reads TGTGCCAGCAGTGAGACTATAGTGGCAGGGGAGCTGTTTTTT.

CDR3 nucleotides: TGTGCCAGCAGCTCCCGGGACAGGGGGCAAATAAGCACAGATACGCAGTATTTT. It encodes CASSSRDRGQISTDTQYF. V and J are TRBV7-6 and TRBJ2-3, with TRBD1 matching 12 bases. The germline V gene has CDR1 SGHVS and CDR2 FNYEAQ. The CDR3 totals 18 residues. Unmatched junction bases numbered 8, after V lost 4 bases and J lost 0 bases.

Ten or more counts support this clonotype. The V gene is TRBV12-3 or TRBV12-4, the J gene TRBJ2-3, with unresolved D. The CDR3 sequence is 14 residues long. Between the trimmed V and J ends, which lost 2 bases and 2 bases, there was a span of 8 bases. CDR3 sequence: CASSLRVATDTQYF. DNA of the CDR3: TGTGCCAGCAGTTTAAGGGTCGCCACAGATACGCAGTATTTT.

There are many counts of this clonotype. The chain has TRBV2 and TRBJ2-7; D is possibly TRBD1 (6 bases). The CDR3 loop spans 13 amino acids. Looked up from germline, CDR1 is SNHLY and CDR2 is FYNNEI. V was pared by 9 bases and J by 1 base, with 13 bases between. CDR3 DNA sequence: TGTGCCAGTCTTGTGGACAGATCCTACGAGCAGTACTTC. It is translated as CASLVDRSYEQYF.

This clonotype was counted ten times or more. The chain combines TRBV2 with TRBJ2-7; 15 bases line up with TRBD2. V trimming: 6 bases; J trimming: 7 bases; junction bases outside the gene matches: 4. The CDR3 has 14 amino acids. Germline lookup yields CDR1 SNHLY and CDR2 FYNNEI. Written as DNA, the CDR3 is TGTGCCAGCAGAGCGGGACTAGCGGGAGGTGAGCAGTACTTC. It specifies CASRAGLAGGEQYF.

This clonotype was observed at least ten times. This chain links TRBV7-2 with TRBJ2-7, with 7 positions matching TRBD1. There are 15 residues in the CDR3. After removal of 5 bases from V and 3 bases from J, the junction contained 10 bases not matched to a gene. Germline V gene data show CDR1 as SGHTA and CDR2 as FQGNSA. In DNA form, the CDR3 reads TGTGCCAGCAGCGAGAGGGACAGTAAAGGCTACGAGCAGTACTTC. Translating gives CASSERDSKGYEQYF.

This clonotype came up many times. This CDR3 is CARVTRESGNEQFF. CDR3 nucleotides: TGTGCCAGAGTGACGAGGGAGAGTGGAAATGAGCAGTTCTTC. This chain connects TRBV2 to TRBJ2-1, with D possibly matching TRBD2 (5 bases). This CDR3 has 14 amino acids. V was trimmed by 9 bases and J by 7 bases, leaving 19 bases between them. CDR1 and CDR2 (germline): SNHLY, FYNNEI.

With respect to this clonotype: One junction end disagrees with the germline gene, perhaps due to a read error. This sequence joins TRBV2 and TRBJ2-3, with TRBD2 matching over 7 bases. There are 17 residues in the CDR3. Germline CDR1 is SNHLY and CDR2 is FYNNEI. The CDR3 reads CASSGSSGGISTDAQYF. CDR3 in DNA: TGTGCCAGCAGTGGTTCTAGCGGAGGTATAAGCACAGATGCGCAGTATTTT.

This clonotype was picked up many times. The chain carries TRBV9 and TRBJ1-4; TRBD1 might be the D (5 bases). Trimming took off 2 bases at V and 8 bases at J, with 13 bases between the two ends. The CDR3 is 14 residues long. Germline-derived CDR1 and CDR2 are SGDLS and YYNGEE. The CDR3 region is CASSVVPGKEKLFF. Here the CDR3 DNA reads TGTGCCAGCAGCGTCGTCCCAGGGAAGGAAAAACTGTTTTTT.

This clonotype was counted many times. This rearrangement joins TRBV9 to TRBJ2-5; tentatively, D is TRBD1 (6 bases). CDR3 length equals 18 residues. CDR1 and CDR2 (germline): SGDLS, YYNGEE. The ends were cut back, 0 bases at V and 3 bases at J, with 21 bases in the middle. CDR3 coding DNA: TGTGCCAGCAGCGTAGGTCCCTACCCGACAGGTCCCGAAGAGACCCAGTACTTC. Its translation: CASSVGPYPTGPEETQYF.

The chain recombines TRBV11-2 with TRBJ2-1, with D possibly being TRBD2 (6 bases). Germline loops: CDR1 SGHAT, CDR2 FQNNGV. Trimming removed 1 base from V and 0 bases from J, with 13 bases in between. The CDR3 contains 17 residues. CDR3 coding DNA: TGTGCCAGCAGCTTAGTTCCGGGAGAGAACTCCTACAATGAGCAGTTCTTC. Amino acids: CASSLVPGENSYNEQFF. Full variable domain (outside the CDR3, taken from reference TRBV11-2 and TRBJ2-1): EAGVAQSPRYKIIEKRQSVAFWCNPISGHATLYWYQQILGQGPKLLIQFQNNGVVDDSQLPKDRFSAERLKGVDSTLKIQPAKLEDSAVYLCASSLVPGENSYNEQFFGPGTRLTVL.

This clonotype was detected only a few times. This chain uses TRBV2 with TRBJ2-5, with 8 positions matching TRBD2. The V segment lost 3 bases and the J segment 5 bases; nucleotides outside the gene matches: 2. Germline lookup yields CDR1 SNHLY and CDR2 FYNNEI. The CDR3 length is 13 residues. CDR3 in DNA: TGTGCCAGCAGTGACACGGGAGGGGAGACCCAGTACTTC. Amino acids: CASSDTGGETQYF.

Only a few counts were recorded for this clonotype. CDR3 in amino acids: CASSPVWTGELFF. The CDR3 DNA reads as TGCGCCAGCAGCCCAGTTTGGACCGGGGAGCTGTTTTTT. J is TRBJ2-2 and V is TRBV5-1; D unclear. This CDR3 contains 13 residues. Germline V lookup: CDR1 SGHRS, CDR2 YFSETQ. Trimming took 4 bases from V and 5 from J, leaving 9 bases between them.

This clonotype has at least ten counts. The chain has TRBV14 and TRBJ1-5; D not certain. The germline gives CDR1 SGHDN, CDR2 FVKESK. The ends were cut back, 5 bases at V and 2 bases at J, with 7 bases in the middle. This CDR3 comprises 13 residues. DNA of the CDR3: TGTGCCAGCAGCAGATCGGGCAATCAGCCCCAGCATTTT. This encodes CASSRSGNQPQHF. The variable domain in full, completed from reference TRBV14 and TRBJ1-5, reads EAGVTQFPSHSVIEKGQTVTLRCDPISGHDNLYWYRRVMGKEIKFLLHFVKESKQDESGMPNNRFLAERTGGTYSTLKVQPAELEDSGVYFCASSRSGNQPQHFGDGTRLSIL.

This clonotype was observed at least ten times. The J gene is TRBJ1-4, the V gene TRBV12-3 or TRBV12-4, with 7 bases aligning to TRBD1. CDR3 length equals 13 residues. The trim removed 5 bases at V and 5 bases at J, leaving 2 bases unmatched. The CDR3 bases are TGTGCCAGCAGTAGGGACAGAAATGAAAAACTGTTTTTT. Translation: CASSRDRNEKLFF.